This T cell receptor beta chain appears in the sequencing data of a study of Ad26.COV2.S vaccination and SARS-CoV-2 variants. About the study: Administration of Ad26.COV2.S was intramuscular, either once or twice 56 days apart.

The assay was immunoSEQ multiplex PCR, and TCRdb's table has in-frame clones only and misses some. The table lists about 330,000 clones, about 90% of them singletons, with around 5.5% in the top ten. Germline loops: CDR1 LNHDA, CDR2 SQIVND (reference sequence). Trimming pared 0 bases from V and 2 bases from J, leaving 17 bases between. The length of the CDR3 is 18 residues. The treatment: about 20 received Ad26.COV2.S at low or high dose, single or two shots; 5 received placebo; per-sample allocation not given. Samples were taken on day 63 after the first vaccine or placebo injection. The TCR was taken from a person aged 18-65 years who received the Ad26.COV2.S COVID-19 vaccine or a placebo. This specimen consisted of peripheral blood, obtained in a trial of Ad26.COV2.S vaccine versus placebo. The chain recombines TRBV19 with TRBJ2-1; D is uncertain. This CDR3 reads CASSIDILVRETYNEQFF. The CDR3 region has the DNA TGTGCCAGTAGTATAGATATTTTGGTCCGTGAGACCTACAATGAGCAGTTCTTC.